This is a list of T cell receptor delta chains from one sample in a study of Vδ1+ human thymocytes. TCRdb fed the multiplex PCR reads to CATT. The table records fewer than 90,000 delta-chain clones, more than 30% of them present only once. The sample consisted of Vdelta1+ gamma-delta thymocytes from the thymus. The source is a boy under two years old who had congenital heart surgery. The CDR3 runs from the conserved cysteine through the conserved F or W. The order of the fields is D gene, V gene, clone size, J gene, CDR3 DNA, CDR3 protein. A D gene is named only where the DNA matches it firmly. A clone size is listed for some rows: how often the clone was seen (once, few, many), or a class if it is expanded.

NA	TRDV1	NA	TRDJ1	TGTGCTCTTGGGGAACCTTTGACCATCTGGTGGGATAGGGGGACCGATAAACTCATCTTT	CALGEPLTIWWDRGTDKLIF
TRDD3	TRDV1	NA	TRDJ1	TGTGCTCTTGGGGAACTTTCGGGGGATCCTGGAGGGAGTCGGTACACCGATAAACTCATCTTT	CALGELSGDPGGSRYTDKLIF
TRDD3	TRDV1	few	TRDJ1	TGTGCTCTTGGGGAGACCGGCCTTCCTACGTCTGGGCGTTACTGGGGGATAGACACCGATAAACTCATCTTT	CALGETGLPTSGRYWGIDTDKLIF
NA	TRDV1	NA	TRDJ1	TGTGCTCTTGGGGAACTGGACCTTCCTATGGCACTGGGGGCCTCCGATAAACTCATCTTT	CALGELDLPMALGASDKLIF
TRDD3	TRDV1	NA	TRDJ1	TGTGCTCTTGGGGAACTAAGACCTAAAGTGTACTGGGGGATACAAGAGACCGATAAACTCATCTTT	CALGELRPKVYWGIQETDKLIF
TRDD3	TRDV2	NA	TRDJ1	TGTGCCTGTGCCACCCTACTGGGGGATCGGGGGTACACCGATAAACTCATCTTT	CACATLLGDRGYTDKLIF
NA	TRDV1	NA	TRDJ1	TGTGCTCTTGGGAAAGTGACCCACAAGTACACCGATAAACTCATCTTT	CALGKVTHKYTDKLIF
TRDD3	TRDV2	NA	TRDJ3	TGTGCCACCGGTCTCTGGGGATACTCCCCCTGGGACACCCGACAGATGTTTTTC	CATGLWGYSPWDTRQMFF
NA	TRDV1	NA	TRDJ1	TGTGCTCTTGGGGATTCCTACTGTGGGATACGTCAGGTAGATGAACTCATCTTT	CALGDSYCGIRQVDELIF
NA	TRDV1	NA	TRDJ1	TGTGCTCTTGGGGAACTTCCGGGGACCTTATCCGATAAACTCATCTTT	CALGELPGTLSDKLIF
NA	TRDV1	few	TRDJ1	TGTGCTCTTGGGGAGCGACGGGGAACCGATAAACTCATCTTT	CALGERRGTDKLIF
TRDD3	TRDV1	NA	TRDJ1	TGTGCTCTTGGGGAACTCCTCGTACTGGGGGATACCTCGGGCGATAAACTCATCTTT	CALGELLVLGDTSGDKLIF
TRDD2	TRDV1	few	TRDJ1	TGTGCTCTTGGGGGAATTTCCTACGCCTACCCCCGTTGTACTCACACCGATAAACTCATCTTT	CALGGISYAYPRCTHTDKLIF
NA	TRDV1	NA	TRDJ1	TGTGCTCTAGTCCTACGGGGGGGAACCGATAAACTCATCTTT	CALVLRGGTDKLIF
TRDD3	TRDV1	NA	TRDJ1	TGTGCTCTTGGGGAACTAGCCCACATCCTACGGGGATACGCGTTGTCCGATAAACTCATCTTT	CALGELAHILRGYALSDKLIF
NA	TRDV1	NA	TRDJ1	TGTGCTCTTGGGGAAGATCCCGTCGATCTAACCGATAAACTCATCTTT	CALGEDPVDLTDKLIF
NA	TRDV1	NA	TRDJ1	TGTGCTCTTGGGGAACTAGTTGCGGTGTTGGGGCCCGACACCGATAAACTCATCTTT	CALGELVAVLGPDTDKLIF
TRDD2	TRDV1	NA	TRDJ1	TGTGCTCTTGGGGAACTTTTTATTGATGTCGGCCTTCCTACTCTATCACTGATCGCGTACACCGATAAACTCATCTTT	CALGELFIDVGLPTLSLIAYTDKLIF
TRDD3	TRDV1	NA	TRDJ1	TGTGCTCTTGGGGAACCTCCTGAGGTCGACTGGGGGATACGCTGGACCGATAAACTCATCTTT	CALGEPPEVDWGIRWTDKLIF
TRDD3	TRDV1	NA	TRDJ1	TGTGCTCTTGGGGCATCCACTACTGGGGGATACTTGGCCGATAAACTCATCTTT	CALGASTTGGYLADKLIF
TRDD3	TRDV1	few	TRDJ1	TGTGCTCTTGGGGTCCAAGGGGGGGAACTTTCCTACGCTGGGGGATCAGACACCGATAAACTCATCTTT	CALGVQGGELSYAGGSDTDKLIF
TRDD3	TRDV1	NA	TRDJ1	TGTGCTCTTGGGGAACTTACCCTACGGGGGACGTACTGGGGGAGACAAAAACTCATCTTT	CALGELTLRGTYWGRQKLIF
NA	TRDV1	NA	TRDJ1	TGTGCTCTTGGGCCTTCCTACCTGCGTACTGGGGGAAGGGAGGCCGATAAACTCATCTTT	CALGPSYLRTGGREADKLIF
TRDD3	TRDV1	NA	TRDJ1	TGTGCTCTTGGGGAACTGCCTCCGACCCTCTTCACACGGGGGATACGCGGCACCGATAAACTCATCTTT	CALGELPPTLFTRGIRGTDKLIF